Listed below are T cell receptor beta chains from one sample, sequenced in a study of shared clonotypes between healthy human individuals. TCRdb's table, derived via immunoSEQ multiplex PCR, lists solely in-frame clones and lacks some. The data hold around 1.1 million clones, with approximately 80% observed a single time. Sample: memory CD4+ T cells from PBMCs. These receptors originate from a man younger than 35 in good health. Some clones in this sample may be carry-over from other donors' samples. The CDR3 runs from the conserved cysteine through the conserved F or W. Each record gives: D gene, J gene, V gene, clone size, CDR3 DNA, CDR3 protein. A D gene is named only where the DNA matches it firmly. Size is omitted from some rows. Given values are once, few, many or a class for expanded clones.

d_gene: .
j_gene: TRBJ1-2
v_gene: TRBV27
abundance: .
CDR3nt: TGTGCCAGCAGTCCTAACGCTCCACAGGTTGGCGGCTACACCTTC
CDR3aa: CASSPNAPQVGGYTF

d_gene: .
j_gene: TRBJ2-3
v_gene: TRBV7-6
abundance: .
CDR3nt: TGTGCCAGCAGCTTAAACTACAGGCGAAAGGAAGATACGCAGTATTTT
CDR3aa: CASSLNYRRKEDTQYF

d_gene: TRBD2
j_gene: TRBJ2-7
v_gene: TRBV27
abundance: many
CDR3nt: TGTGCCAGCAGTTTCAGTCTAGCGGGAGCCTACGAGCAGTACTTC
CDR3aa: CASSFSLAGAYEQYF

d_gene: TRBD2
j_gene: TRBJ2-5
v_gene: TRBV11-2
abundance: .
CDR3nt: TGTGCCAGCAGCTTACAGGGACTAGCGAGAGAGACCCAGTACTTC
CDR3aa: CASSLQGLARETQYF

d_gene: .
j_gene: TRBJ1-4
v_gene: TRBV18
abundance: .
CDR3nt: TGTGCCAGCTCACCGACAGTTGATGAAAAACTGTTTTTT
CDR3aa: CASSPTVDEKLFF

d_gene: .
j_gene: TRBJ2-7
v_gene: TRBV6-6
abundance: .
CDR3nt: TGTGCCAGCAGTTACTTGGGCTCCCCCGACGAGCAGTACTTC
CDR3aa: CASSYLGSPDEQYF

d_gene: .
j_gene: TRBJ2-3
v_gene: TRBV10-3
abundance: .
CDR3nt: TGTGCCATCAGTGAGTCGGGAGATACGCAGTATTTT
CDR3aa: CAISESGDTQYF

d_gene: .
j_gene: TRBJ1-2
v_gene: TRBV2
abundance: .
CDR3nt: TGTGCCAGCCGGCAAGAGGGGGTTTATGGCTACACCTTC
CDR3aa: CASRQEGVYGYTF

d_gene: .
j_gene: TRBJ2-2
v_gene: TRBV18
abundance: .
CDR3nt: TGTGCCAGCTCACCACCTAGCGACGACACCGGGGAGCTGTTTTTT
CDR3aa: CASSPPSDDTGELFF

d_gene: .
j_gene: TRBJ2-2
v_gene: TRBV7-8
abundance: once
CDR3nt: TGTGCCAGCAGCTGGGACTCATTCACCGGGGAGCTGTTTTTT
CDR3aa: CASSWDSFTGELFF

d_gene: TRBD1
j_gene: TRBJ2-1
v_gene: TRBV4-2
abundance: once
CDR3nt: TGTGCCAGCAGCCATTTGGAGACAGGGGAGGATGAGCAGTTCTTC
CDR3aa: CASSHLETGEDEQFF

d_gene: TRBD1
j_gene: TRBJ2-4
v_gene: TRBV7-6
abundance: .
CDR3nt: TGTGCCAGCAGCTTAGTAGGGGGCGCAAACATTCAGTACTTC
CDR3aa: CASSLVGGANIQYF

d_gene: TRBD1
j_gene: TRBJ2-7
v_gene: TRBV28
abundance: .
CDR3nt: TGTGCCAGCAGCTTGGTCGACAGGGTGGGCTTC
CDR3aa: CASSLVDRVGF

d_gene: .
j_gene: TRBJ1-2
v_gene: TRBV28
abundance: .
CDR3nt: TGTGCCAGCAGTTTATCGGGTCTCCTTAACTATGGCTACACCTTC
CDR3aa: CASSLSGLLNYGYTF